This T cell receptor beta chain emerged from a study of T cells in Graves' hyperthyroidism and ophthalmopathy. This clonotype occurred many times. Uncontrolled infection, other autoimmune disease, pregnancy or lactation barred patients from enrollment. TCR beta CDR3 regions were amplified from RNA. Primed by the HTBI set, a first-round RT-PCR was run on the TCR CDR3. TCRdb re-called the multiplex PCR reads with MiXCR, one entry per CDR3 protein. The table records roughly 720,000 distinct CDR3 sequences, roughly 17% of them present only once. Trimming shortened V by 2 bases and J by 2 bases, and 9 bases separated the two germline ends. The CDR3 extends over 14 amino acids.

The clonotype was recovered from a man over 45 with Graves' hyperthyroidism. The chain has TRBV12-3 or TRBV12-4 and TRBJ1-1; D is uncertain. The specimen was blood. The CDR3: CASSLLARNTEAFF. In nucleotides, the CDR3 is TGTGCCAGCAGTTTACTTGCAAGAAACACTGAAGCTTTCTTT.